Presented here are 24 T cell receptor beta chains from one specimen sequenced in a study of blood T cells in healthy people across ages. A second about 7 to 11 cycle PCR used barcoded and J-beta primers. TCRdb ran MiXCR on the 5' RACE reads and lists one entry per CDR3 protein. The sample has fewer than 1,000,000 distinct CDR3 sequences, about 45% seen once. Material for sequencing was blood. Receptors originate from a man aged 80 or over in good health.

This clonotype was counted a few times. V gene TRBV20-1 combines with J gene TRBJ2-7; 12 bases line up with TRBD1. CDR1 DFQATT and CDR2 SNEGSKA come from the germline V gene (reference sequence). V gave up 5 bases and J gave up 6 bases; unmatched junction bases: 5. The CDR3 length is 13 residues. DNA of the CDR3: TGCAGTGCTGGGGGACAGGGGGCATCCGAGCAGTACTTC. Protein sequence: CSAGGQGASEQYF.

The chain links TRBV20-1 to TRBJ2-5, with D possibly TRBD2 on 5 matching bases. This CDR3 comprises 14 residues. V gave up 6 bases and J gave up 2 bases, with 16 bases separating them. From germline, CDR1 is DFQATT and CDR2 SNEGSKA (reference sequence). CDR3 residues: CSAPRTGRQETQYF. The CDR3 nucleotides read TGCAGTGCCCCCCGAACGGGGAGACAAGAGACCCAGTACTTC.

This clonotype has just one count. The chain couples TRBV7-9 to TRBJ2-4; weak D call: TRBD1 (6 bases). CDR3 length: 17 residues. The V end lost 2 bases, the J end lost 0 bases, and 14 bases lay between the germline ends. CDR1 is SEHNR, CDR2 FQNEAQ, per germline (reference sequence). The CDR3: CASSLFGQRLAKNIQYF. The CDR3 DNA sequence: TGTGCCAGCAGCTTATTTGGACAGAGATTAGCCAAAAACATTCAGTACTTC.

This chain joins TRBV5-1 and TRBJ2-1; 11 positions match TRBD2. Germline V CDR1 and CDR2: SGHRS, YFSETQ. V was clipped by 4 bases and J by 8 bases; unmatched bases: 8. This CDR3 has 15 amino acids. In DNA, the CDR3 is TGCGCCAGCAGCCCCACACTAGCGGGAGAGGATGAGCAGTTCTTC. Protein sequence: CASSPTLAGEDEQFF.

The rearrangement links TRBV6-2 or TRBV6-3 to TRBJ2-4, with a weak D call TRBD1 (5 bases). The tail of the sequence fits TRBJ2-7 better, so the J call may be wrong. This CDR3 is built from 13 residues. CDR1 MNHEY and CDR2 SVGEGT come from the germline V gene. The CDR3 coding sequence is TGTGCCAGCAGTTACCGGACAAACTACGAGCAGTACTTC. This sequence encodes CASSYRTNYEQYF.

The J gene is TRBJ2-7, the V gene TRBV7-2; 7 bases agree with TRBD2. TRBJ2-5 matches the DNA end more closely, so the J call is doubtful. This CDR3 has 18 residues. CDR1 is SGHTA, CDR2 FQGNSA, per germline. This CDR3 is CASSLSPTSGAATETQYF. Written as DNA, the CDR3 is TGTGCCAGCAGCTTATCCCCAACGAGCGGGGCAGCAACGGAGACCCAGTACTTC.

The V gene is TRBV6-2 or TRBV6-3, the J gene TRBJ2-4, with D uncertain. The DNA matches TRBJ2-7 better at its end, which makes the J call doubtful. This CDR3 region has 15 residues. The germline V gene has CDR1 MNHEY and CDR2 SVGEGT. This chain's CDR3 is CASSSHVITSYEQYF. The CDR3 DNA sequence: TGTGCCAGCAGTTCCCACGTTATAACCTCCTACGAGCAGTACTTC.

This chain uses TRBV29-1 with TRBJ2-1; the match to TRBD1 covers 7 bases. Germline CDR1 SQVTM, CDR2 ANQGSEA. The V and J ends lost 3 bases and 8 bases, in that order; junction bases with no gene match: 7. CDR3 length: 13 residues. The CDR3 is CSVENRGWYEQFF. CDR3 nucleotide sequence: TGCAGCGTTGAGAACAGGGGTTGGTATGAGCAGTTCTTC.

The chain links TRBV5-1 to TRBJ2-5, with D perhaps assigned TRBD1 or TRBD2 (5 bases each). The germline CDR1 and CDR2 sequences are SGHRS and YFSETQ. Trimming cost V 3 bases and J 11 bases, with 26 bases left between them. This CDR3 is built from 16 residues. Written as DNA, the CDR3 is TGCGCCAGCAGCTCCGGGGCCATTAACCGGGGCGATGAGCAGTACTTC. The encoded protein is CASSSGAINRGDEQYF.

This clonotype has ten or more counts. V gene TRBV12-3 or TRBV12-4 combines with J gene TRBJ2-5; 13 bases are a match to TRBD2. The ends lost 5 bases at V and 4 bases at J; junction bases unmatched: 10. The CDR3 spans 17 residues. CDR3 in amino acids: CASSLGTSGIVGETQYF. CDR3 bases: TGTGCCAGCAGTCTTGGGACTAGCGGGATCGTTGGAGAGACCCAGTACTTC.

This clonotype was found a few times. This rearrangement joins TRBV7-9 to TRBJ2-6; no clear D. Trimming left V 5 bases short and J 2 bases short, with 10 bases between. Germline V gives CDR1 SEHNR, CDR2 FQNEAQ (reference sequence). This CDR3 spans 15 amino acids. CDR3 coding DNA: TGTGCCAGCAGCCGTCGAAGGGCTGGGGCCAACGTCCTGACTTTC. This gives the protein CASSRRRAGANVLTF.

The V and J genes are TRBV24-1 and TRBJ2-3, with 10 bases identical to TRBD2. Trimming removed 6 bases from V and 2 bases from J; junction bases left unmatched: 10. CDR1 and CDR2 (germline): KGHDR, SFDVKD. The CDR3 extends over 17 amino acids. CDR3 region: CATSNRLSGRDTDTQYF. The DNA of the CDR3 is TGTGCCACCAGTAACCGACTAAGCGGGAGGGACACAGATACGCAGTATTTT.

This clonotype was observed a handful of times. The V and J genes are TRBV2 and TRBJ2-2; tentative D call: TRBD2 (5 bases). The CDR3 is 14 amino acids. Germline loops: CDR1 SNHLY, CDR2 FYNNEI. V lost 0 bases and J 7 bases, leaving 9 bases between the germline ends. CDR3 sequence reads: CASSEARAGGELFF. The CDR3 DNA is TGTGCCAGCAGTGAAGCCCGGGCGGGCGGGGAGCTGTTTTTT.

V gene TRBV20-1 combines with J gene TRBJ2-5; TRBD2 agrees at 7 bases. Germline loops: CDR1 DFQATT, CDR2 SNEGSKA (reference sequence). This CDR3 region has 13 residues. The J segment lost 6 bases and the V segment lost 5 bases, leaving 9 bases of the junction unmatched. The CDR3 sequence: CSAPGEGHKTQYF. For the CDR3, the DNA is TGCAGTGCTCCCGGGGAGGGTCACAAGACCCAGTACTTC.

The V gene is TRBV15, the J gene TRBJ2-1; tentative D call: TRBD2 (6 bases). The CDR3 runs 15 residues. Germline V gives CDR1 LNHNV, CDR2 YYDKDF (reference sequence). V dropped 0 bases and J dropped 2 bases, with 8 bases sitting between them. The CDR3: CATSRDRGTYNEQFF. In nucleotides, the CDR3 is TGTGCCACCAGCAGAGATCGGGGGACCTACAATGAGCAGTTCTTC.

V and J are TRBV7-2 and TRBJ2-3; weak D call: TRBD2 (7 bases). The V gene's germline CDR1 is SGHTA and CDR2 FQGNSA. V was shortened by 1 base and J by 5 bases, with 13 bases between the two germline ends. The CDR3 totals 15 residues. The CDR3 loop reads CASSLGWGGLDTQYF. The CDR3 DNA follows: TGTGCCAGCAGCTTAGGATGGGGGGGCCTAGATACGCAGTATTTT.

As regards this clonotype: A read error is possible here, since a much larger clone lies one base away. CDR3 coding DNA: TGCAGCGTTGAAGATGGTTGGAGCGGGGGTGATGAGCAGTTCTTC. The encoded protein is CSVEDGWSGGDEQFF. The chain has TRBV29-1 and TRBJ2-1, with TRBD2 identical over 8 bases. The CDR3 is 15 amino acids. Per germline, CDR1 SQVTM and CDR2 ANQGSEA. The V and J ends lost 0 bases and 8 bases, in that order; junction bases with no gene match: 9.

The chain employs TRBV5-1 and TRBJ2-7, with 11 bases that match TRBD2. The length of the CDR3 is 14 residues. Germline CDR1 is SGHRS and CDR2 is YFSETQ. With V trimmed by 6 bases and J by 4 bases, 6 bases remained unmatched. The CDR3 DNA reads TGCGCCAGCACCACCACTAGCGGGAGTTACGAGCAGTACTTC. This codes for CASTTTSGSYEQYF.

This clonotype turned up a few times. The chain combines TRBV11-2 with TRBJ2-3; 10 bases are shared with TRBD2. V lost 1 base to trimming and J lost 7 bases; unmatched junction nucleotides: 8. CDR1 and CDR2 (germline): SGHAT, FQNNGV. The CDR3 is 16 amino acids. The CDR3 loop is CASSLGLAGGTHTQYF. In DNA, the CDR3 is TGTGCCAGCAGCTTAGGACTAGCGGGTGGAACACATACGCAGTATTTT.

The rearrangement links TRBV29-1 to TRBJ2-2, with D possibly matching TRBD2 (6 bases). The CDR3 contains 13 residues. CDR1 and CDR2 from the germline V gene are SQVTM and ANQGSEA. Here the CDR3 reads CSGGAKGSGELFF. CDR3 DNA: TGCAGTGGAGGGGCCAAGGGGTCCGGGGAGCTGTTTTTT.

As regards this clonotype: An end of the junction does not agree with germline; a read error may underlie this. The CDR3 is CSASSPDSPLHF. The CDR3 DNA reads TGCAGTGCTAGTAGTCCCGATTCGCCCCTCCACTTT. V and J are TRBV20-1 and TRBJ1-6; D is undetermined. The germline CDR1 and CDR2 sequences are DFQATT and SNEGSKA (reference sequence). This CDR3 spans 12 amino acids.

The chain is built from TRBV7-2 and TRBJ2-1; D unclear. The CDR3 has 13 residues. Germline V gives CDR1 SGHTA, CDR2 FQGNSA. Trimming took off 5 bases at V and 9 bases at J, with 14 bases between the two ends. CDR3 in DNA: TGTGCCAGCAGCGAAACCAGAGCCGGTGAGCAGTTCTTC. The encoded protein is CASSETRAGEQFF.

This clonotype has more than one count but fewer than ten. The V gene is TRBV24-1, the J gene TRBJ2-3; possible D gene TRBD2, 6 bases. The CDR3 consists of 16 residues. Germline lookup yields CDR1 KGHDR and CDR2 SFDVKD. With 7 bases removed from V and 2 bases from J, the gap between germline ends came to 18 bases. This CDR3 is CATRNGGVGDTDTQYF. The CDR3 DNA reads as TGTGCCACCAGGAATGGAGGGGTCGGGGACACAGATACGCAGTATTTT.

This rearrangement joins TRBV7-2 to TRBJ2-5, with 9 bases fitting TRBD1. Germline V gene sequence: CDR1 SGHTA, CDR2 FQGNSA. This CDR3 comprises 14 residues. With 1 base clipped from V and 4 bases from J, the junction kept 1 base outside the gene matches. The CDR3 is CASSLGDRVETQYF. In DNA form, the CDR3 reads TGTGCCAGCAGCTTAGGGGACAGGGTAGAGACCCAGTACTTC.